This T cell receptor beta chain comes out of a study of blood T cell repertoires in COVID-19. TCRdb's table, derived via immunoSEQ multiplex PCR, lists solely in-frame clones and lacks some. The repertoire holds more than 50,000 clones, with around 90% as singletons. This clone came up once. This CDR3 is 14 amino acids long. Trimming took 8 bases from V and 0 from J, leaving 14 bases between them. Germline V gene lookup returns CDR1 LNHDA and CDR2 SQIVND (reference sequence). V is TRBV19 and J is TRBJ2-7, with unresolved D. Material for sequencing was peripheral blood. This sequence originates from a man between 60 and 75 years old with active COVID-19. As DNA, the CDR3 is TGTGCCAGTCGAAGCGATCCTAGCTCCTACGAGCAGTACTTC. The encoded protein is CASRSDPSSYEQYF.